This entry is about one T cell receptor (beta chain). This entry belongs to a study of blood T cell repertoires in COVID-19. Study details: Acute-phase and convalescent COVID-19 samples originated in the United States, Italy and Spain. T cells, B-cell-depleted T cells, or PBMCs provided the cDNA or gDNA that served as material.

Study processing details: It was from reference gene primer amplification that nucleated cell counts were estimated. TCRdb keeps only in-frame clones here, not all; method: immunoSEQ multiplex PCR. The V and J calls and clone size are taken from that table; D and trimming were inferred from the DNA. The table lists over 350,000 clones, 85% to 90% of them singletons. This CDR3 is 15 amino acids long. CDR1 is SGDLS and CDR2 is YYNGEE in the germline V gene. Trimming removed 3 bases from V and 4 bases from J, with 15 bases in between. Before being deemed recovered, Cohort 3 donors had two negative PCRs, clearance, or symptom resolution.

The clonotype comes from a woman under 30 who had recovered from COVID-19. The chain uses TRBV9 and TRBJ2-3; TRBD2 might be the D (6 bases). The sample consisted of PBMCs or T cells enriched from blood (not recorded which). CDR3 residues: CASSAGGGIADTQYF. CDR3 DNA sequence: TGTGCCAGCAGCGCGGGTGGGGGGATCGCAGATACGCAGTATTTT. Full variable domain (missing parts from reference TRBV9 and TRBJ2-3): DSGVTQTPKHLITATGQRVTLRCSPRSGDLSVYWYQQSLDQGLQFLIQYYNGEERAKGNILERFSAQQFPDLHSELNLSSLELGDSALYFCASSAGGGIADTQYFGPGTRLTVL.